The 19 T cell receptor beta chains below were found in one sample sequenced in a study of blood T cells in healthy people across ages. The second PCR ran about 6 to 12 cycles with a sample-barcoded 5' primer and J-beta primers. TCRdb reprocessed the 5' RACE reads via MiXCR and lists one record per CDR3 protein. This sample carries 540,000 or so distinct CDR3 sequences, roughly 43% of them seen once, and the ten largest clones take 20% to 25%. The source material was blood. These receptors originate from a man at least 80 years old in good health.

The chain joins TRBV20-1 to TRBJ1-6; D is undetermined. This CDR3 has 10 residues. Trimming pared 5 bases from V and 14 bases from J, leaving 10 bases between. Germline assignment: CDR1 DFQATT and CDR2 SNEGSKA (reference sequence). The CDR3 is CSARKTSLHF. For the CDR3, the DNA is TGCAGTGCTCGTAAAACGTCCCTCCACTTT.

This clonotype was detected only a few times. The chain is built from TRBV4-3 and TRBJ1-5; D gene ambiguous. V lost 0 bases to trimming and J lost 4 bases, with 7 bases between them. The CDR3 has 14 amino acids. The germline gives CDR1 LGHNA, CDR2 YSLEER. The DNA for the CDR3 is TGCGCCAGCAGCCAAGATTCGGGGAATCAGCCCCAGCATTTT. As protein: CASSQDSGNQPQHF.

The chain employs TRBV12-3 or TRBV12-4 and TRBJ2-7; possibly TRBD1 for D (5 bases). Between the trimmed V and J ends, which lost 3 bases and 3 bases, there was a span of 9 bases. This CDR3 comprises 13 residues. CDR3 loop: CASSFGQGYEQYF. CDR3 in DNA: TGTGCCAGCAGTTTCGGGCAGGGCTACGAGCAGTACTTC.

This clonotype was found many times. This chain joins TRBV6-6 and TRBJ2-7, with 8 bases that match TRBD1. CDR1 is MNHNY and CDR2 is SVGAGI in the germline V gene (reference sequence). The CDR3 has 16 amino acids. Trimming at V came to 4 bases and at J to 0 bases, leaving 8 bases not matched to a gene. DNA of the CDR3: TGTGCCAGCAGTTCGTCTCGACAGGGGAGCTCCTACGAGCAGTACTTC. Amino acids: CASSSSRQGSSYEQYF.

V usage is TRBV5-1 and J usage is TRBJ2-7; 7 nucleotides align to TRBD1. V shed 4 bases, J shed 2 bases, and the junction held 9 bases outside the gene matches. Germline V gives CDR1 SGHRS, CDR2 YFSETQ. CDR3 length equals 15 residues. CDR3 in amino acids: CASSPRQGFTYEQYF. The CDR3 DNA is TGCGCCAGCAGCCCCCGACAGGGATTCACCTACGAGCAGTACTTC.

V gene TRBV6-5 combines with J gene TRBJ1-1; unclear D gene. The CDR3 has 13 amino acids. The V gene's germline CDR1 is MNHEY and CDR2 SVGAGI. V lost 6 bases to trimming and J lost 8 bases, with 16 bases between them. In DNA, the CDR3 is TGTGCCAGCAGGTACAACTTATATGGGGAAGCTTTCTTT. It translates to CASRYNLYGEAFF.

The chain links TRBV6-5 to TRBJ2-1, with a possible D match to TRBD2 (5 bases). Trimming took 4 bases from V and 10 from J, leaving 20 bases between them. There are 15 residues in the CDR3. CDR1 is MNHEY, CDR2 SVGAGI, per germline. CDR3: CASSSRTVNRKEQFF. The CDR3 DNA follows: TGTGCCAGCAGTTCCCGGACTGTGAATCGCAAAGAGCAGTTCTTC.

The rearrangement links TRBV12-3 or TRBV12-4 to TRBJ2-7, with D unresolved. V was clipped by 8 bases and J by 3 bases, with 8 bases between them. This CDR3 contains 11 residues. The CDR3 spells CASGRYYEQYF. The CDR3 DNA reads as TGTGCCAGCGGCAGATACTACGAGCAGTACTTC.

V is TRBV3-1 and J is TRBJ1-1, with no clear D. V was pared by 4 bases and J by 5 bases, with 11 bases between. Per the germline V gene, CDR1 is LGHDT and CDR2 is YNNKEL (reference sequence). The CDR3 loop spans 13 amino acids. The CDR3 here is CASSPDWRTEAFF. As DNA, the CDR3 is TGTGCCAGCAGCCCGGACTGGAGAACTGAAGCTTTCTTT.

The chain employs TRBV29-1 and TRBJ2-5; 12 bases fit TRBD2. The junction had 10 bases not matched to a gene; V was cut back by 8 bases and J by 0 bases. Germline assignment: CDR1 SQVTM and CDR2 ANQGSEA. The CDR3 sequence is 16 residues long. The CDR3, as DNA: TGCAGCACCAGACTAGCGGGAGACCGTTACCAAGAGACCCAGTACTTC. Protein: CSTRLAGDRYQETQYF.

The table lists this clonotype with a count of one. The rearrangement uses TRBV12-3 or TRBV12-4 and TRBJ1-5, with D hard to call. V gave up 6 bases and J gave up 1 base, with 10 bases separating them. The CDR3 runs to 14 residues. The CDR3 sequence is CASSPSISNQPQHF. The CDR3 bases are TGTGCCAGCAGCCCAAGTATAAGCAATCAGCCCCAGCATTTT.

The chain couples TRBV12-3 or TRBV12-4 to TRBJ2-1, with unresolved D. The DNA end lines up better with TRBJ2-7; the J call may be wrong. CDR3 length: 13 amino acids. The CDR3 loop is CASSLYPNNEQYF. The DNA for the CDR3 is TGTGCCAGCAGTTTATATCCCAACAATGAGCAGTACTTC.

The chain couples TRBV29-1 to TRBJ2-1, with D possibly matching TRBD2 (5 bases). Germline assignment: CDR1 SQVTM and CDR2 ANQGSEA. This CDR3 comprises 15 residues. V was shortened by 3 bases and J by 9 bases, with 21 bases between the two germline ends. The CDR3 is CSVDWERGRPGEQFF. CDR3 sequence (DNA): TGCAGCGTTGACTGGGAACGGGGTCGGCCTGGTGAGCAGTTCTTC.

The chain employs TRBV3-1 and TRBJ2-4, with unresolved D. The J call is in doubt because the DNA end fits TRBJ2-7 better. The CDR3 contains 13 residues. CDR1 and CDR2 (germline): LGHDT, YNNKEL (reference sequence). CDR3 in DNA: TGTGCCAGCAGCCAAGGAGCATACTACGAGCAGTACTTC. Its translation: CASSQGAYYEQYF.

This clonotype was recorded many times. The genes are TRBV6-5 and TRBJ2-7; possibly TRBD2 for D (5 bases). The CDR3 runs 14 residues. The V end lost 6 bases, the J end lost 2 bases, and 14 bases lay between the germline ends. Germline V CDR1 and CDR2: MNHEY, SVGAGI. The CDR3 reads CASRGLADPYEQYF. CDR3 DNA: TGTGCCAGCAGGGGTCTAGCCGATCCCTACGAGCAGTACTTC.

In its sample, this clonotype was seen many times. This chain joins TRBV20-1 and TRBJ2-5, with D possibly matching TRBD2 (5 bases). The germline V gene has CDR1 DFQATT and CDR2 SNEGSKA (reference sequence). The CDR3 length is 12 residues. Trimming pared 4 bases from V and 5 bases from J, leaving 11 bases between. The CDR3 loop is CSAKNSGETQYF. The CDR3, as DNA: TGCAGTGCTAAGAACTCGGGGGAGACCCAGTACTTC.

The V and J genes are TRBV4-3 and TRBJ1-4, with a possible D match to TRBD1 (6 bases). Germline loops: CDR1 LGHNA, CDR2 YSLEER. Deletions cut 0 bases from V and 7 bases from J, with 12 bases between. CDR3 size: 15 residues. The CDR3: CASSQESRTAEKLFF. The CDR3 bases are TGCGCCAGCAGCCAAGAATCGAGGACAGCTGAAAAACTGTTTTTT.

This clonotype occurred once. The chain links TRBV12-3 or TRBV12-4 to TRBJ2-1; 8 positions match TRBD1. The length of the CDR3 is 16 residues. Trimming at V came to 2 bases and at J to 0 bases, leaving 3 bases not matched to a gene. Here the CDR3 DNA reads TGTGCCAGCAGTTTATGGACAGGGCTCTCCTACAATGAGCAGTTCTTC. It specifies CASSLWTGLSYNEQFF.

On this clonotype itself: Given a much more abundant clone one base away, this may be a read error. The chain carries TRBV11-2 and TRBJ2-1; TRBD2 matches at 11 bases. Germline CDR1 SGHAT, CDR2 FQNNGV. The CDR3 contains 15 residues. Here the CDR3 DNA reads TGTACCAGCAGCTTGGGGACTAGCGGCCACAATGAGCAGTTCTTC. The encoded protein is CTSSLGTSGHNEQFF.